This T cell receptor beta chain was profiled in a study of T cells in localized non-small cell lung cancer. Findings and limits, study-wide: Sequencing covered just one tumor region, so heterogeneity cannot be ruled out.

Using immunoSEQ multiplex PCR, the repertoire was profiled, and TCRdb retains in-frame clones only, with some absent. The repertoire holds tens of thousands of clones, with roughly nine tenths as singletons. Comment on this clone: The antigen is undetermined.

Germline V gene data show CDR1 as MNHEY and CDR2 as SMNVEV (reference sequence). The CDR3 is 17 amino acids. V lost 3 bases to trimming and J lost 0 bases, with 17 bases between them. The sequenced sample was peripheral blood, obtained before any cancer treatment. The rearrangement uses TRBV27 and TRBJ1-2; a possible D gene is TRBD1 (5 bases). The sequence derives from a female donor aged 60 or older with stage I lung adenocarcinoma. The CDR3 coding sequence is TGTGCCAGCAGTTTTATTGTTTCCGGCAGGGCTAACTATGGCTACACCTTC. This codes for CASSFIVSGRANYGYTF.